These 23 T cell receptor beta chains were all obtained from the same sample, sequenced in a study of T cell responses to AZD1222 COVID-19 vaccine. Method: immunoSEQ multiplex PCR; TCRdb's copy keeps in-frame clones and lacks some. Of under 70,000 clones detected, roughly 84% appear once; the ten largest clones hold 21%. The sample consisted of peripheral blood, taken on day 0 of AZD1222 vaccination. Receptors were obtained from an adult in good health.

J is TRBJ1-2 and V is TRBV28, with 7 positions matching TRBD1. The V gene's germline CDR1 is MDHEN and CDR2 SYDVKM. Trimming took 5 bases from V and 3 from J; bases not matched to a gene: 6. This CDR3 is 14 amino acids long. This CDR3 reads CASSMTGIDYGYTF. DNA for the CDR3: TGTGCCAGCAGTATGACAGGGATTGACTATGGCTACACCTTC.

V usage is TRBV18 and J usage is TRBJ2-2; maybe TRBD1 (6 bases). The CDR3 contains 14 residues. Trimming stripped 4 bases from V and 4 bases from J, with 10 bases between. CDR1 is KGHSH and CDR2 is LQKENI in the germline V gene. The CDR3 DNA is TGTGCCAGCTCACACAGGGAGAGCACCGGGGAGCTGTTTTTT. Translating it yields CASSHRESTGELFF.

This clone has a handful of counts. CDR3 amino acids: CASSFRQGYEQYF. CDR3 nucleotide sequence: TGTGCCAGCAGTTTTAGGCAGGGATACGAGCAGTACTTC. This rearrangement joins TRBV12-3 or TRBV12-4 to TRBJ2-7, with D perhaps matching TRBD1 (5 bases). V dropped 3 bases and J dropped 4 bases, with 10 bases sitting between them. CDR3 length equals 13 residues.

The rearrangement joins TRBV5-1 to TRBJ2-7; the match to TRBD1 covers 8 bases. CDR1 is SGHRS, CDR2 YFSETQ, per germline. Trimming at V came to 6 bases and at J to 3 bases, leaving 8 bases not matched to a gene. This CDR3 region has 14 residues. CDR3 sequence (DNA): TGCGCCAGCACCAAGGACAGGGTCCACTACGAGCAGTACTTC. It is translated as CASTKDRVHYEQYF.

The chain combines TRBV6-5 with TRBJ2-7; D is unclear. Germline V CDR1 and CDR2: MNHEY, SVGAGI. The germline V and J ends were trimmed by 0 bases and 3 bases, with 12 bases remaining between them. The CDR3 runs to 15 residues. The CDR3 DNA follows: TGTGCCAGCAGTTACTCGTCCGTCGGATACTACGAGCAGTACTTC. This sequence encodes CASSYSSVGYYEQYF.

The rearrangement links TRBV7-8 to TRBJ1-6, with D perhaps matching TRBD1 (5 bases). CDR3 length equals 14 residues. V lost 2 bases, J lost 9 bases, and 11 bases lay in between. The germline V gene encodes CDR1 SGHVS and CDR2 FQNEAQ. CDR3 coding DNA: TGTGCCAGCAGCTTACTTGGGGGTGGTTCACCCCTCCACTTT. This codes for CASSLLGGGSPLHF. Complete variable domain (other parts from reference TRBV7-8 and TRBJ1-6): GAGVSQSPRYKVAKRGQDVALRCDPISGHVSLFWYQQALGQGPEFLTYFQNEAQLDKSGLPSDRFFAERPEGSVSTLKIQRTQQEDSAVYLCASSLLGGGSPLHFGNGTRLTVT.

This rearrangement joins TRBV5-5 to TRBJ1-3; TRBD1 aligns across 7 bases. The germline V gene has CDR1 SGHKS and CDR2 YYEKEE (reference sequence). The ends lost 2 bases at V and 5 bases at J; junction bases unmatched: 10. This CDR3 spans 16 amino acids. Here the CDR3 DNA reads TGTGCCAGCAGCTTAGGAACAGGGGTTTTAAGAAACACCATATATTTT. It translates to CASSLGTGVLRNTIYF.

V is TRBV6-5 and J is TRBJ1-1; D gene uncertain. CDR1 and CDR2 (germline): MNHEY, SVGAGI. Trimming shortened V by 4 bases and J by 6 bases, and 12 bases separated the two germline ends. The CDR3 contains 13 residues. The CDR3 is CASSSREGSEAFF. The CDR3 coding sequence is TGTGCCAGCAGTTCTAGGGAGGGCTCTGAAGCTTTCTTT.

V is TRBV10-3 and J is TRBJ2-1; 10 bases align to TRBD2. The CDR3 is 16 amino acids. Germline V gene data show CDR1 as ENHRY and CDR2 as SYGVKD. J gave up 7 bases and V 3 bases, and 9 bases lay outside the gene matches. The chain's CDR3 is CAISDPGLASQNEQFF. The DNA of the CDR3 is TGTGCCATCAGTGACCCGGGACTAGCGAGTCAGAATGAGCAGTTCTTC.

The chain links TRBV2 to TRBJ1-2, with 8 bases fitting TRBD1. Germline CDR1 SNHLY, CDR2 FYNNEI. The CDR3 runs 15 residues. J gave up 6 bases and V 7 bases, and 13 bases lay outside the gene matches. CDR3 DNA sequence: TGTGCCAGCACCGACCGGCCCACAGGGGGGAATGGCTACACCTTC. It specifies CASTDRPTGGNGYTF.

The CDR3 nucleotides read TGTGCCAGCAGCCCCCAGGGGAACAATCAGCCCCAGCATTTT. Its protein product is CASSPQGNNQPQHF. V usage is TRBV7-9 and J usage is TRBJ1-5; possibly TRBD1 for D (6 bases). The CDR3 is 14 amino acids. Germline CDR1 and CDR2: SEHNR and FQNEAQ (reference sequence). With 5 bases removed from V and 3 bases from J, the gap between germline ends came to 11 bases.

The rearrangement uses TRBV12-3 or TRBV12-4 and TRBJ2-1; 8 nucleotides align to TRBD1. The CDR3 has 13 residues. V shed 3 bases and J 6 bases; nucleotides not matched to a gene: 1. The CDR3, as DNA: TGTGCCAGCAGTTTTGGACAGGGCAATGAGCAGTTCTTC. It codes for CASSFGQGNEQFF.

V and J are TRBV5-8 and TRBJ2-5; D might be TRBD1 (6 bases). Trimming took 3 bases from V and 13 from J, leaving 16 bases between them. The germline CDR1 and CDR2 sequences are SGHTS and YDEGEE. This CDR3 region has 12 residues. CDR3 region: CASSSIDRRVYF. The CDR3 DNA is TGTGCCAGCAGCTCAATCGACAGGCGCGTGTACTTC.

This chain uses TRBV2 with TRBJ2-2, with 8 bases matching TRBD1. CDR3 length: 14 residues. Germline V CDR1 and CDR2: SNHLY, FYNNEI. The trim removed 3 bases at V and 7 bases at J, leaving 4 bases unmatched. The CDR3 here is CASSDGDRGGELFF. In DNA, the CDR3 is TGTGCCAGCAGTGACGGTGACAGGGGCGGGGAGCTGTTTTTT. The complete variable domain, with remaining parts taken from reference TRBV2 and TRBJ2-2, reads EPEVTQTPSHQVTQMGQEVILRCVPISNHLYFYWYRQILGQKVEFLVSFYNNEISEKSEIFDDQFSVERPDGSNFTLKIRSTKLEDSAMYFCASSDGDRGGELFFGEGSRLTVL.

This chain links TRBV5-4 with TRBJ2-3; TRBD2 aligns across 14 bases. Germline-derived CDR1 and CDR2 are SGHNT and YYREEE (reference sequence). With 0 bases clipped from V and 2 bases from J, the junction kept 11 bases outside the gene matches. The CDR3 length is 20 residues. Here the CDR3 DNA reads TGTGCCAGCAGCTTGGGGACTAGCGGGGGGTCAGAAGTCTACACAGATACGCAGTATTTT. It yields the protein CASSLGTSGGSEVYTDTQYF.

The chain couples TRBV19 to TRBJ2-5; D not resolved. This CDR3 region has 14 residues. Germline values: CDR1 LNHDA, CDR2 SQIVND (reference sequence). The ends were cut back, 2 bases at V and 5 bases at J, with 12 bases in the middle. CDR3 sequence: CASSIWGSKETQYF. CDR3 nucleotide sequence: TGTGCCAGTAGTATATGGGGTTCCAAGGAGACCCAGTACTTC.

The CDR3 nucleotides read TGCAGCGTTGAACCTGTTGGAGAGACCCAGTACTTC. Translated, it gives CSVEPVGETQYF. The chain is built from TRBV29-1 and TRBJ2-5; D remains unclear. V dropped 2 bases and J dropped 4 bases, with 8 bases sitting between them. The CDR3 contains 12 residues. Germline lookup yields CDR1 SQVTM and CDR2 ANQGSEA.

The chain links TRBV19 to TRBJ2-3, with a weak D call TRBD1 (5 bases). CDR1 and CDR2 from the germline V gene are LNHDA and SQIVND (reference sequence). The V gene lost 7 bases and the J gene lost 0 bases, with 11 bases spanning the gap. There are 14 residues in the CDR3. CDR3 nucleotides: TGTGCCAGTACCAAACAGGCGAGCACAGATACGCAGTATTTT. Protein product: CASTKQASTDTQYF.

This chain uses TRBV7-2 with TRBJ2-3, with 7 positions matching TRBD1. The CDR3 runs 16 residues. CDR1 and CDR2 (germline): SGHTA, FQGNSA. V trimming: 3 bases; J trimming: 1 base; junction bases outside the gene matches: 7. This CDR3 reads CASSLSRDRGTDTQYF. CDR3 in DNA: TGTGCCAGCAGCTTGAGTCGGGACAGAGGCACAGATACGCAGTATTTT.

The chain carries TRBV6-5 and TRBJ2-5; possible D gene TRBD1, 5 bases. The CDR3 has 14 residues. CDR1 is MNHEY, CDR2 SVGAGI, per germline. Trimming took off 6 bases at V and 5 bases at J, with 16 bases between the two ends. CDR3 protein: CASSQTQGGETQYF. In DNA, the CDR3 is TGTGCCAGCAGCCAAACCCAGGGTGGTGAGACCCAGTACTTC.

This chain links TRBV30 with TRBJ2-7; possibly TRBD1 for D (5 bases). The CDR3 consists of 11 residues. Trimming shortened V by 0 bases and J by 6 bases, and 6 bases separated the two germline ends. Per the germline V gene, CDR1 is GTSNPN and CDR2 is SVGIG (reference sequence). CDR3 residues: CAWSVGAEQYF. In nucleotides, the CDR3 is TGTGCCTGGAGTGTTGGGGCCGAGCAGTACTTC.

This clone appeared a few times. This rearrangement joins TRBV2 to TRBJ2-5; 7 bases agree with TRBD1. Germline CDR1 is SNHLY and CDR2 is FYNNEI. J gave up 3 bases and V 4 bases, and 5 bases lay outside the gene matches. The CDR3 consists of 14 residues. For the CDR3, the DNA is TGTGCCAGCAGTGCATCAGGGGGAAAAGAGACCCAGTACTTC. It is translated as CASSASGGKETQYF. Full variable domain (remainder filled in from reference TRBV2 and TRBJ2-5): EPEVTQTPSHQVTQMGQEVILRCVPISNHLYFYWYRQILGQKVEFLVSFYNNEISEKSEIFDDQFSVERPDGSNFTLKIRSTKLEDSAMYFCASSASGGKETQYFGPGTRLLVL.

In DNA form, the CDR3 reads TGTGCCAGCAGCCAAAGGACAGGGAATGAGCAGTTCTTC. Translation gives CASSQRTGNEQFF. The chain uses TRBV7-2 and TRBJ2-1, with 8 bases lining up with TRBD1. The CDR3 has 13 residues. Trimming cost V 5 bases and J 7 bases; bases outside gene matches: 4. CDR1 is SGHTA and CDR2 is FQGNSA in the germline V gene.